Listed here is a single T cell receptor beta chain. This specimen comes from a study of immune evolution from preneoplasia to lung adenocarcinoma. CDR1 MDHEN and CDR2 SYDVKM come from the germline V gene. The V and J ends lost 6 bases and 6 bases, in that order; junction bases with no gene match: 18. The CDR3 extends over 18 amino acids. Profiling relied on immunoSEQ multiplex PCR, and the TCRdb table lists in-frame clones only, not all of them. The sample includes around 15,000 clones, around 88% of them seen just once. The chain recombines TRBV28 with TRBJ2-2; TRBD1 matches at 8 bases. Sequencing used FFPE invasive lung adenocarcinoma tissue. The TCR originated in a person aged 65-85 years with invasive lung adenocarcinoma. The CDR3 sequence: CASRPPQGARVMAGELFF. CDR3 DNA: TGTGCCAGCAGACCACCCCAGGGGGCGCGAGTTATGGCCGGGGAGCTGTTTTTT. Variable domain in full (rest from reference TRBV28 and TRBJ2-2): DVKVTQSSRYLVKRTGEKVFLECVQDMDHENMFWYRQDPGLGLRLIYFSYDVKMKEKGDIPEGYSVSREKKERFSLILESASTNQTSMYLCASRPPQGARVMAGELFFGEGSRLTVL.